This TCR beta chain is drawn from a study of CD8 T cells in Susac syndrome. Random hexamers primed reverse transcription of about 0.5 to 1 ug RNA. immunoSEQ multiplex PCR amplified TCR beta CDR3 across 54 Vbeta, 13 Jbeta. From the immunoSEQ multiplex PCR reads, TCRdb called clonotypes with MiXCR, one entry per CDR3 protein. This sample carries about 200,000 distinct CDR3 sequences, 95% of them seen once, and the ten largest clones take approximately 0.1%. Purification of the CD8+ and CD4+ T cells relied on negative isolation, and TEMRA cells underwent FACS enrichment. The V gene's germline CDR1 is SGDLS and CDR2 YYNGEE. The CDR3 contains 15 residues. The ends were cut back, 4 bases at V and 4 bases at J, with 17 bases in the middle.

This TCR derives from a human donor in good health. The gene calls are TRBV9 and TRBJ1-1; D call uncertain. Source material: CD4+ T cells from PBMCs. The CDR3 is CASSPQGWGGTEAFF. CDR3 sequence (DNA): TGTGCCAGCAGCCCCCAAGGTTGGGGAGGCACTGAAGCTTTCTTT.